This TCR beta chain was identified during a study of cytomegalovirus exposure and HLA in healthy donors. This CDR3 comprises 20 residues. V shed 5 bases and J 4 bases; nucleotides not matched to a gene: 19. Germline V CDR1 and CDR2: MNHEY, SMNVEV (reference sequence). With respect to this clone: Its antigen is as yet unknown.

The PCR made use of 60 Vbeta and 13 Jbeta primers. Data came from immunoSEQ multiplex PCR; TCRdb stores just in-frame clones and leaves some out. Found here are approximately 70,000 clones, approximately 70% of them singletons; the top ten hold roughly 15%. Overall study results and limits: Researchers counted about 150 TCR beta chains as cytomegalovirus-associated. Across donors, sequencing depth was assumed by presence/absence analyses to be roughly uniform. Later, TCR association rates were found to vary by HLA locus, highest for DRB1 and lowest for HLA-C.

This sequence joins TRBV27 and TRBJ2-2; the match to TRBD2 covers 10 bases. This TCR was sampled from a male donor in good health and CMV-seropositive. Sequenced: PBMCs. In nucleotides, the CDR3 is TGTGCCAGCAGTCTCACGGGCCGGCTAGCGGGGGCCGCGAGCACCGGGGAGCTGTTTTTT. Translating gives CASSLTGRLAGAASTGELFF.